These T cell receptor beta chains were read from a single sample in a study of blood T cell repertoires in COVID-19. Measured with immunoSEQ multiplex PCR; TCRdb has only the in-frame clones, and not every one. The top ten hold 25% to 30% of the sample, which has about 120,000 clones, around 86% seen once. Sequenced: peripheral blood. The receptors come from a woman in her seventies with acute or convalescent COVID-19. Both conserved end residues are part of each CDR3. D genes are given only for firm matches. Rows may omit the clone size; those that give it use once, few, many or a size class.

clone size	V gene	D gene	J gene	CDR3 protein	CDR3 DNA
NA	TRBV28	NA	TRBJ1-3	CASASSGIISGNTIYF	TGTGCCAGCGCAAGCTCGGGAATTATCTCTGGAAACACCATATATTTT
medium-sized	TRBV19	NA	TRBJ2-7	CASRGGQYF	TGTGCCAGTAGGGGAGGGCAGTACTTC
NA	TRBV18	NA	TRBJ2-3	CASSPPEDTQYF	TGTGCCAGCTCACCACCAGAGGATACGCAGTATTTT
NA	TRBV5-1	NA	TRBJ1-2	CASSLGAGGAYGYTF	TGCGCCAGCAGCTTGGGGGCCGGGGGGGCCTATGGCTACACCTTC
NA	TRBV4-2	NA	TRBJ1-5	CASSQDSRGGQPQHF	TGTGCCAGCAGCCAAGATTCTAGGGGCGGTCAGCCCCAGCATTTT
NA	TRBV7-6	NA	TRBJ2-7	CASSLGGLTAEQYF	TGTGCCAGCAGCTTAGGGGGACTGACTGCAGAGCAGTACTTC
NA	TRBV12-3/TRBV12-4	NA	TRBJ1-1	CASSSGFAEAFF	TGTGCCAGCAGTTCAGGGTTTGCTGAAGCTTTCTTT
NA	TRBV30	NA	TRBJ1-4	CAWSVSRTATNEKLFF	TGTGCCTGGAGTGTATCGAGAACGGCAACTAATGAAAAACTGTTTTTT
NA	TRBV12-5	NA	TRBJ1-5	CASGADFSNQPQHF	TGTGCTAGTGGTGCGGACTTTAGCAATCAGCCCCAGCATTTT
NA	TRBV28	TRBD1	TRBJ1-5	CASSGHPGQGSGSSNQPQHF	TGTGCCAGCAGTGGCCACCCAGGACAGGGGAGTGGGAGTAGCAATCAGCCCCAGCATTTT
NA	TRBV3-1/TRBV3-2	TRBD2	TRBJ2-1	CASSHGTSGNNEQFF	TGTGCCAGCAGCCATGGGACTAGCGGAAACAATGAGCAGTTCTTC